This T cell receptor beta chain is drawn from a study of T cell repertoires in cytomegalovirus infection. Overall study: CMV infection and matching HLA type were both indicated by public TCR beta signatures.

To note about this clonotype: The antigen is not known.

TCRdb fed the reads into MiXCR, producing one record per CDR3 protein. The sample holds around 530,000 distinct CDR3 sequences, approximately 26% seen once. Germline V gene sequence: CDR1 KGHSH, CDR2 LQKENI. The CDR3 runs 15 residues. The junction had 5 bases not matched to a gene; V was cut back by 2 bases and J by 5 bases. Study-level results: Dominant in the ex vivo response were TCR beta clonotypes restricted by HLA-C and specific for CMV. The study identified carriers of CMV plus the relevant HLA from cumulative public TCR beta family frequency.

V and J are TRBV18 and TRBJ2-1; TRBD2 matches 8 bases. The sequence was obtained from a human donor in good health (CMV status not recorded). Some clones in this sample may be carry-over from other donors' samples. The specimen sequenced was PBMCs. CDR3 residues: CASSPGLARHNEQFF. In DNA, the CDR3 is TGTGCCAGCTCACCAGGACTAGCTAGGCACAATGAGCAGTTCTTC.